What follows is one T cell receptor (beta chain) and its context. What it binds is not known. The time point here: week 47, end of study. In the vaccine, a single dose held 300 ug of the mutant IDH1 20-mer peptide, along with topical imiquimod. Patients were given eight vaccinations, scheduled in weeks 1, 3, 5, 7, 11, 15, 19 and 23. Donors had new IDH1-mutant astrocytomas of WHO grade 3 or 4 (ATRX-lost). Profiling relied on immunoSEQ multiplex PCR, and the TCRdb table lists in-frame clones only, not all of them. This sample has 20,000 to 25,000 clones, with roughly 80% found just once. The sample originates from a study of a mutant IDH1 vaccine in newly diagnosed glioma. Whole-study context: Patients got their first vaccination 4-6 weeks after radiotherapy alone, or with temozolomide cycles. Antecedent treatment encompassed radiotherapy, temozolomide, or their combination; the majority received both.

The V end was cut by 3 bases, the J end by 8 bases, with 14 bases between. In germline, CDR1 is LNHNV, CDR2 YYDKDF (reference sequence). This CDR3 has 14 amino acids. The gene calls are TRBV15 and TRBJ1-5; tentatively, D is TRBD1 (5 bases). Sequences were derived from PBMCs, sampled from a glioma patient whose treatment included an IDH1 peptide vaccine. This TCR came from a man aged 40-55 years with glioma. CDR3 nucleotide sequence: TGTGCCACCAGCAGCCGGGACGTCGCCGAGCCCCAGCATTTT. Translated, it gives CATSSRDVAEPQHF.